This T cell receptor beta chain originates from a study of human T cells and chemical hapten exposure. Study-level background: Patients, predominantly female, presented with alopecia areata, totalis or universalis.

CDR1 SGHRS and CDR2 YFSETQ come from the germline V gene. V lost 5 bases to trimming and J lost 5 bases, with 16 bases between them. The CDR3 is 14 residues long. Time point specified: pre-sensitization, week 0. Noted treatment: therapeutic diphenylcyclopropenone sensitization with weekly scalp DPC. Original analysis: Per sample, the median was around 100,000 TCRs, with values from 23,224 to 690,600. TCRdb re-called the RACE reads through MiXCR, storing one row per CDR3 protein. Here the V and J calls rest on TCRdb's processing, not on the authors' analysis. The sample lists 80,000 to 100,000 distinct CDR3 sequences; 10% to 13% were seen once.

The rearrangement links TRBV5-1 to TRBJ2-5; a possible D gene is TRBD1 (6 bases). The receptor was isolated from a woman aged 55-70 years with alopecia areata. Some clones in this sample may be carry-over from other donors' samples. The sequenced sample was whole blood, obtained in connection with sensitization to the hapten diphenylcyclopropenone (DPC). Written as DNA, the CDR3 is TGCGCCAGCAGGACGCAGGGGACCAGCGAGACCCAGTACTTC. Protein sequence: CASRTQGTSETQYF. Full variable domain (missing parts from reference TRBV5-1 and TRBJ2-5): KAGVTQTPRYLIKTRGQQVTLSCSPISGHRSVSWYQQTPGQGLQFLFEYFSETQRNKGNFPGRFSGRQFSNSRSEMNVSTLELGDSALYLCASRTQGTSETQYFGPGTRLLVL.